The text below deals with one TCR beta chain. The CDR3 totals 13 residues. The germline V gene encodes CDR1 SGHRS and CDR2 YFSETQ. The V gene lost 0 bases and the J gene lost 5 bases, with 9 bases spanning the gap. This record comes from a study of cytomegalovirus exposure and HLA in healthy donors. Both 60 Vbeta primers and 13 Jbeta primers went into the PCR. Profiled with immunoSEQ multiplex PCR; TCRdb holds only in-frame clones, not every one. The data contain roughly 180,000 clones, under 90% of them seen just once; the ten biggest clones take up around 7.2%. The chain combines TRBV5-1 with TRBJ2-7; D remains ambiguous. The sample was PBMCs. This TCR came from a man in his thirties or forties in good health and CMV-seropositive. The CDR3 nucleotides read TGCGCCAGCAGCTTGGACAGTTTGGACGAGCAGTACTTC. Its translation: CASSLDSLDEQYF. The full variable domain, completed using reference TRBV5-1 and TRBJ2-7, is KAGVTQTPRYLIKTRGQQVTLSCSPISGHRSVSWYQQTPGQGLQFLFEYFSETQRNKGNFPGRFSGRQFSNSRSEMNVSTLELGDSALYLCASSLDSLDEQYFGPGTRLTVT.